Presented here are 29 T cell receptor beta chains from one specimen sequenced in a study of T cell responses to AZD1222 COVID-19 vaccine (dated by TCRdb to about 2021). Library construction relied on the immunoSEQ multiplex PCR assay. TCRdb carries this immuneACCESS record with in-frame sequences only. Its versions omit some clonotypes, under half of them owing to an unresolved V gene in the studies checked, with the rest unexplained. The sample records around 150,000 clones, approximately 90% of which are singletons. 3% to 3.5% of the sample is taken by the ten largest. The sample's time point label is to be understood as: about 28 days (+/-7) after the second vaccine dose. The source material was peripheral blood, sampled 28 days after the second AZD1222 dose. Receptor source: an adult who received the AZD1222 COVID-19 vaccine.

This sequence joins TRBV18 and TRBJ2-6; D gene uncertain. V gave up 3 bases and J gave up 2 bases, with 5 bases separating them. CDR1 KGHSH and CDR2 LQKENI come from the germline V gene. The CDR3 loop spans 14 amino acids. The CDR3 nucleotides read TGTGCCAGCTCACCCCAGGCTGGGGCCAACGTCCTGACTTTC. This encodes CASSPQAGANVLTF.

The J gene is TRBJ2-2, the V gene TRBV11-2; no clear D gene. This CDR3 has 11 residues. The germline gives CDR1 SGHAT, CDR2 FQNNGV. Trimming took 7 bases from V and 4 from J, leaving 4 bases between them. Here the CDR3 DNA reads TGTGCCAGCACCCCCACCGGGGAGCTGTTTTTT. It specifies CASTPTGELFF. Based on the CDR3 plus reference TRBV11-2 and TRBJ2-2, the full variable domain is EAGVAQSPRYKIIEKRQSVAFWCNPISGHATLYWYQQILGQGPKLLIQFQNNGVVDDSQLPKDRFSAERLKGVDSTLKIQPAKLEDSAVYLCASTPTGELFFGEGSRLTVL.

The V and J genes are TRBV29-1 and TRBJ1-2, with 7 bases lining up with TRBD1. The germline V gene has CDR1 SQVTM and CDR2 ANQGSEA. V lost 6 bases and J lost 0; bases outside the gene matches: 10. CDR3 length: 15 amino acids. The CDR3 loop is CSVRPRTGANYGYTF. The CDR3 DNA reads TGCAGCGTGCGCCCTAGGACAGGAGCTAACTATGGCTACACCTTC. The full variable domain, its missing parts supplied by reference TRBV29-1 and TRBJ1-2, is SAVISQKPSRDICQRGTSLTIQCQVDSQVTMMFWYRQQPGQSLTLIATANQGSEATYESGFVIDKFPISRPNLTFSTLTVSNMSPEDSSIYLCSVRPRTGANYGYTFGSGTRLTVV.

This chain links TRBV7-9 with TRBJ1-6, with 10 nucleotides matching TRBD1. The CDR3 runs 15 residues. CDR1 and CDR2 (germline): SEHNR, FQNEAQ (reference sequence). The V gene end was trimmed by 1 base and the J gene end by 7 bases; junction bases not matched to a gene: 1. CDR3 region: CASSLVGQGNSPLHF. In DNA, the CDR3 is TGTGCCAGCAGCTTAGTGGGACAGGGGAATTCACCCCTCCACTTT.

The chain couples TRBV18 to TRBJ1-1; D gene ambiguous. With 2 bases removed from V and 1 base from J, the gap between germline ends came to 5 bases. Germline V lookup: CDR1 KGHSH, CDR2 LQKENI. The CDR3 is made up of 13 amino acids. The CDR3: CASSPSGNTEAFF. In DNA, the CDR3 is TGTGCCAGCTCACCAAGCGGGAACACTGAAGCTTTCTTT.

The rearrangement links TRBV5-4 to TRBJ2-1; 9 nucleotides line up with TRBD1. CDR3 size: 14 residues. V shed 7 bases, J shed 10 bases, and the junction held 12 bases outside the gene matches. Per germline, CDR1 SGHNT and CDR2 YYREEE (reference sequence). CDR3 bases: TGTGCCAGCCTTCGTCGGGACAGGGAACACGAGCAGTTCTTC. Translated, it gives CASLRRDREHEQFF.

The V gene is TRBV14, the J gene TRBJ2-7, with no clear D. V dropped 4 bases and J dropped 0 bases, with 13 bases sitting between them. The length of the CDR3 is 15 residues. Per the germline V gene, CDR1 is SGHDN and CDR2 is FVKESK. The CDR3 spells CASSLPRWSSYEQYF. The DNA for the CDR3 is TGTGCCAGCAGCCTACCTCGGTGGTCCTCCTACGAGCAGTACTTC.

The chain recombines TRBV4-2 with TRBJ2-1; D possibly corresponds to TRBD2 (6 bases). Germline V CDR1 and CDR2: LGHNA, YNFKEQ. Trimming left V 2 bases short and J 6 bases short, with 14 bases between. The CDR3 has 15 residues. CDR3 sequence reads: CASSQRLVKGNEQFF. The CDR3 region has the DNA TGTGCCAGCAGCCAAAGACTAGTCAAAGGCAATGAGCAGTTCTTC.

The gene calls are TRBV5-1 and TRBJ1-1; no definite D call. Germline V gene lookup returns CDR1 SGHRS and CDR2 YFSETQ. CDR3 length equals 12 residues. Deletions cut 5 bases from V and 5 bases from J, with 10 bases between. As DNA, the CDR3 is TGCGCCAGCAGTTACGTAGGAACTGAAGCTTTCTTT. Encoded protein: CASSYVGTEAFF.

The CDR3 sequence is CASSNQIGGGKGWTEAFF. The CDR3 DNA is TGTGCCAGCAGCAACCAAATCGGGGGCGGGAAAGGGTGGACTGAAGCTTTCTTT. This chain uses TRBV6-8 with TRBJ1-1; tentative D call: TRBD1 (6 bases). The CDR3 spans 18 residues. CDR1 is MNHGY and CDR2 is SAAAGT in the germline V gene. Trimming stripped 6 bases from V and 5 bases from J, with 28 bases between.

This clone has a single count. The V and J genes are TRBV4-1 and TRBJ2-7; a possible D gene is TRBD1 (6 bases). Germline lookup yields CDR1 MGHRA and CDR2 YSYEKL. The CDR3 consists of 15 residues. The V and J ends lost 2 bases and 3 bases respectively, with 14 bases between them. CDR3 amino acids: CASSQPSGHNYEQYF. The CDR3 DNA reads TGCGCCAGCAGCCAACCATCGGGACACAACTACGAGCAGTACTTC.

The V and J genes are TRBV18 and TRBJ2-1; a possible D gene is TRBD2 (5 bases). Germline V gene sequence: CDR1 KGHSH, CDR2 LQKENI. The CDR3 covers 11 residues. The V end lost 5 bases, the J end lost 8 bases, and 7 bases lay between the germline ends. Here the CDR3 reads CASSLRDEQFF. The DNA of the CDR3 is TGTGCCAGCTCATTGCGGGATGAGCAGTTCTTC.

The chain links TRBV2 to TRBJ2-7, with 14 bases that match TRBD2. This CDR3 spans 18 amino acids. J gave up 7 bases and V 5 bases, and 16 bases lay outside the gene matches. Germline values: CDR1 SNHLY, CDR2 FYNNEI. CDR3 loop: CASSLRLAGGPLLGEQYF. The DNA for the CDR3 is TGTGCCAGCAGTCTACGACTAGCGGGAGGGCCTCTACTCGGGGAGCAGTACTTC.

V is TRBV12-3 or TRBV12-4 and J is TRBJ2-4; 9 bases line up with TRBD1. The CDR3 is 13 amino acids. After removal of 8 bases from V and 8 bases from J, the junction contained 7 bases not matched to a gene. The CDR3: CASGPGQGYIQYF. The CDR3 DNA sequence: TGTGCCAGCGGGCCGGGACAGGGTTACATTCAGTACTTC.

V and J are TRBV5-1 and TRBJ1-2; D unclear. Germline V CDR1 and CDR2: SGHRS, YFSETQ. V was clipped by 4 bases and J by 5 bases, with 15 bases between them. This CDR3 has 14 amino acids. The DNA of the CDR3 is TGCGCCAGCAGCCCGGAACCCCCCGCGTATGGCTACACCTTC. Its translation: CASSPEPPAYGYTF.

V usage is TRBV11-2 and J usage is TRBJ2-5; D call uncertain. CDR1 and CDR2 from the germline V gene are SGHAT and FQNNGV. V was pared by 5 bases and J by 0 bases, with 10 bases between. CDR3 length: 14 amino acids. The CDR3 nucleotides read TGTGCCAGCAGCCCGCGAAGTTACCAAGAGACCCAGTACTTC. This gives the protein CASSPRSYQETQYF.

The chain joins TRBV6-4 to TRBJ1-6; 7 bases align to TRBD1. This CDR3 contains 15 residues. Trimming took 0 bases from V and 7 from J; bases not matched to a gene: 3. CDR1 is MRHNA, CDR2 SNTAGT, per germline. CDR3 in DNA: TGTGCCAGCAGTGACTCTAACAGGGGAAATTCACCCCTCCACTTT. Translated, it gives CASSDSNRGNSPLHF.

This chain connects TRBV25-1 to TRBJ2-1, with 7 nucleotides matching TRBD2. Trimming removed 2 bases from V and 6 bases from J; junction bases left unmatched: 10. Germline V gives CDR1 MGHDK, CDR2 SYGVNS. The CDR3 is 16 residues long. CDR3 DNA sequence: TGTGCCAGCAGTGAACTGGGGAGGGGAGGTTCCAATGAGCAGTTCTTC. Encoded protein: CASSELGRGGSNEQFF.

The V and J genes are TRBV27 and TRBJ1-1; D unresolved. The CDR3 has 15 amino acids. V was pared by 3 bases and J by 5 bases, with 16 bases between. The germline V gene has CDR1 MNHEY and CDR2 SMNVEV (reference sequence). The CDR3: CASSFYRSSKTEAFF. In nucleotides, the CDR3 is TGTGCCAGCAGTTTTTATAGGTCGTCCAAAACTGAAGCTTTCTTT.

This rearrangement joins TRBV27 to TRBJ2-1, with TRBD1 matching 8 bases. CDR1 is MNHEY and CDR2 is SMNVEV in the germline V gene (reference sequence). Losses at the gene ends were 6 bases for V and 2 bases for J; bases not matched to a gene: 27. CDR3 length equals 22 residues. The CDR3 sequence: CASSHSTGGTSGPRGTYNEQFF. In DNA form, the CDR3 reads TGTGCCAGCAGCCATTCTACAGGGGGAACCAGCGGTCCCCGAGGTACCTACAATGAGCAGTTCTTC.

This sequence joins TRBV27 and TRBJ1-2; D is uncertain. V was shortened by 2 bases and J by 4 bases, with 11 bases between the two germline ends. Germline assignment: CDR1 MNHEY and CDR2 SMNVEV (reference sequence). The CDR3 is 14 amino acids. The CDR3 DNA is TGTGCCAGCAGTTTAAGCTCAGGCAGCTATGGCTACACCTTC. It encodes CASSLSSGSYGYTF.

This clone has just one count. The gene calls are TRBV11-2 and TRBJ2-5; 8 positions match TRBD2. CDR3 length equals 16 residues. V gave up 4 bases and J gave up 5 bases; unmatched junction bases: 12. Germline lookup yields CDR1 SGHAT and CDR2 FQNNGV. This CDR3 reads CASSSRPGGAGETQYF. CDR3 in DNA: TGTGCCAGCAGCTCTCGCCCCGGGGGGGCAGGGGAGACCCAGTACTTC.

This rearrangement joins TRBV15 to TRBJ1-5; D uncertain. The CDR3 runs to 16 residues. CDR1 and CDR2 (germline): LNHNV, YYDKDF (reference sequence). The germline V and J ends were trimmed by 0 bases and 2 bases, with 11 bases remaining between them. The DNA for the CDR3 is TGTGCCACCAGCAGAGATTCGGTCCGGGGCAATCAGCCCCAGCATTTT. Residues: CATSRDSVRGNQPQHF.

The J gene is TRBJ1-2, the V gene TRBV7-2; TRBD1 is a possible D gene (6 bases). V dropped 2 bases and J dropped 8 bases, with 21 bases sitting between them. In germline, CDR1 is SGHTA, CDR2 FQGNSA. This CDR3 contains 16 residues. The CDR3 DNA sequence: TGTGCCAGCAGCTTAATCCTTTATAGGGGGGGCGAGGGCTACACCTTC. Translation gives CASSLILYRGGEGYTF.

The chain links TRBV7-9 to TRBJ1-3; possible D gene TRBD1, 6 bases. The germline gives CDR1 SEHNR, CDR2 FQNEAQ (reference sequence). V shed 2 bases and J shed 5 bases, with 13 bases lying between them. The CDR3 runs 15 residues. This chain's CDR3 is CASSLTAGERNTIYF. The DNA for the CDR3 is TGTGCCAGCAGCTTAACGGCAGGGGAGCGAAACACCATATATTTT.

The genes are TRBV10-3 and TRBJ2-1, with D possibly being TRBD2 (6 bases). V was shortened by 6 bases and J by 5 bases, with 17 bases between the two germline ends. CDR3 size: 15 residues. CDR1 and CDR2 (germline): ENHRY, SYGVKD. The CDR3 DNA reads as TGTGCCATCAGCCCTAGGGAGGTGGGAAACAATGAGCAGTTCTTC. This gives the protein CAISPREVGNNEQFF.

In this sample, this clone turned up a few times. This chain links TRBV5-1 with TRBJ2-7, with TRBD2 matching 9 bases. This CDR3 comprises 14 residues. CDR1 and CDR2 (germline): SGHRS, YFSETQ. V trimming: 5 bases; J trimming: 4 bases; junction bases outside the gene matches: 7. As DNA, the CDR3 is TGCGCCAGCAGACCTGCTAGCGGGGATTACGAGCAGTACTTC. It yields the protein CASRPASGDYEQYF.

The rearrangement links TRBV19 to TRBJ2-2; 10 nucleotides line up with TRBD2. CDR3 length: 18 amino acids. J lost 2 bases, V lost 8 bases, and 14 bases had no gene match. Germline V gene data show CDR1 as LNHDA and CDR2 as SQIVND (reference sequence). This CDR3 is CASRLQGSGRANTGELFF. The CDR3 DNA follows: TGTGCCAGTCGTTTACAAGGGAGCGGGAGGGCCAACACCGGGGAGCTGTTTTTT. The variable domain in full, completed from reference TRBV19 and TRBJ2-2, reads DGGITQSPKYLFRKEGQNVTLSCEQNLNHDAMYWYRQDPGQGLRLIYYSQIVNDFQKGDIAEGYSVSREKKESFPLTVTSAQKNPTAFYLCASRLQGSGRANTGELFFGEGSRLTVL.

With respect to this clone: The identical CDR3 is also encoded by other nucleotide sequences in the sample. The genes are TRBV2 and TRBJ1-2; D ambiguous. Trimming took 2 bases from V and 0 from J, leaving 4 bases between them. The germline gives CDR1 SNHLY, CDR2 FYNNEI. The CDR3 runs 13 residues. CDR3 bases: TGTGCCAGCAGTGAAACGCCTAACTATGGCTACACCTTC. Translated, it gives CASSETPNYGYTF.